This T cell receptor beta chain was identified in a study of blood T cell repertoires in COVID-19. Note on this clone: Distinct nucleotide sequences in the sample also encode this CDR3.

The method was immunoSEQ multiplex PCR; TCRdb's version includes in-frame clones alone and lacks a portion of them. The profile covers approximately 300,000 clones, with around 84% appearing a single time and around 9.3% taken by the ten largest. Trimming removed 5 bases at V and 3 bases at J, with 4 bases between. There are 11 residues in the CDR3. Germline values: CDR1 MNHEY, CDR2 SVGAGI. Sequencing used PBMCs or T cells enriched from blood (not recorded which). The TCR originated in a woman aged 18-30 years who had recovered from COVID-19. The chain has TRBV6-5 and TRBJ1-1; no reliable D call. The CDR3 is CASSRYTEAFF. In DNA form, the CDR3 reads TGTGCCAGCAGTCGTTACACTGAAGCTTTCTTT.